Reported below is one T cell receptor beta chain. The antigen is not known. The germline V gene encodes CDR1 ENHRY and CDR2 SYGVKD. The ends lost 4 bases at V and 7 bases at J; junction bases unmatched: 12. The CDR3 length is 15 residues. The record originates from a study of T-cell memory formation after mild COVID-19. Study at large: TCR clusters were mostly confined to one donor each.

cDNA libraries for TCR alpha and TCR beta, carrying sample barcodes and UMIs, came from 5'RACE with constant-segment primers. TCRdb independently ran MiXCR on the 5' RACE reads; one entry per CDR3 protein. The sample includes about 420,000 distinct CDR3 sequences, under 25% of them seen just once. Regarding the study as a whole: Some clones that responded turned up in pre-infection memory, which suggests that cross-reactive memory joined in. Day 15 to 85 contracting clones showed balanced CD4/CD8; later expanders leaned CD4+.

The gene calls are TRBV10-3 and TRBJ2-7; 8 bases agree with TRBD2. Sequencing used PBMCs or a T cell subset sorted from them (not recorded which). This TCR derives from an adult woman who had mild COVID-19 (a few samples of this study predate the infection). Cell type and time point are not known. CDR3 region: CAISAKGGGPGEQYF. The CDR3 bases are TGTGCCATCAGTGCTAAAGGCGGGGGGCCGGGGGAGCAGTACTTC.